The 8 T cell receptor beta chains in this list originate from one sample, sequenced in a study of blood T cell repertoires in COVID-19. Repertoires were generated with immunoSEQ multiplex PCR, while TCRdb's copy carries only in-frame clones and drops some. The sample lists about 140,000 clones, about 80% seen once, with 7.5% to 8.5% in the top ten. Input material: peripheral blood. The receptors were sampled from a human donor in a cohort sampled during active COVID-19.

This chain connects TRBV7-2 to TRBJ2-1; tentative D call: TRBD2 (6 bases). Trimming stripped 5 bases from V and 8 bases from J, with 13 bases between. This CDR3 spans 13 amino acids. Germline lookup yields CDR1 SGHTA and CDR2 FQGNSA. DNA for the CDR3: TGTGCCAGCAGCGGACGGGGAGGCTATGAGCAGTTCTTC. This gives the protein CASSGRGGYEQFF.

CDR3 nucleotides: TGTGCCAGCAGTTACTCGAGGGAAGAAACCTTC. It is translated as CASSYSREETF. The rearrangement joins TRBV6-6 to TRBJ1-2; D remains unclear. Per germline, CDR1 MNHNY and CDR2 SVGAGI (reference sequence). V was trimmed by 0 bases and J by 14 bases, leaving 10 bases between them. The CDR3 covers 11 residues.

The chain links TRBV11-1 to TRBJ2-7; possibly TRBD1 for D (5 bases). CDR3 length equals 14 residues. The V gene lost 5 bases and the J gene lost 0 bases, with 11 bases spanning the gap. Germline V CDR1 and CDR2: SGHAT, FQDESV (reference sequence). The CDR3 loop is CASSDARVSYEQYF. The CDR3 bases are TGTGCCAGCAGCGACGCCAGGGTCTCCTACGAGCAGTACTTC.

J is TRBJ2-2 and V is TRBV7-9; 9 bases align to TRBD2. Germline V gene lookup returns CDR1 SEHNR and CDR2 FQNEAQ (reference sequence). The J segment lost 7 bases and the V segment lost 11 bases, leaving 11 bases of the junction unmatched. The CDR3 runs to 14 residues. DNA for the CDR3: TGTGCCGCAATTAGCGGGGGACGGTACGGGGAGCTGTTTTTT. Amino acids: CAAISGGRYGELFF.

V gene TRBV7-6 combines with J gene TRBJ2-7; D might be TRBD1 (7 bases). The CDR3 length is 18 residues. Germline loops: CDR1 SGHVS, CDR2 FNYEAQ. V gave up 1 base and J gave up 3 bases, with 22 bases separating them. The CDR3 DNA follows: TGTGCCAGCAGCTTAGTAGGAGGGAAGACAGGGTTGGGCTACGAGCAGTACTTC. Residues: CASSLVGGKTGLGYEQYF.

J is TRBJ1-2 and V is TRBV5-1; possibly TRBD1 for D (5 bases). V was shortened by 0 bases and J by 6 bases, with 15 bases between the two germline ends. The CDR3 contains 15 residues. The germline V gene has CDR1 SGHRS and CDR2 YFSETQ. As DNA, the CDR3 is TGCGCCAGCAGCTTGGGTTTAGCAGGGTTGGATGGCTACACCTTC. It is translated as CASSLGLAGLDGYTF.

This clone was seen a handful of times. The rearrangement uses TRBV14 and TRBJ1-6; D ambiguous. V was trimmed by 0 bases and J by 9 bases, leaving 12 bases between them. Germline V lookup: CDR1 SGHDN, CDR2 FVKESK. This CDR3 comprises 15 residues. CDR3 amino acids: CASSQDRVFGSPLHF. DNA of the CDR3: TGTGCCAGCAGCCAAGATCGGGTATTTGGTTCACCCCTCCACTTT.

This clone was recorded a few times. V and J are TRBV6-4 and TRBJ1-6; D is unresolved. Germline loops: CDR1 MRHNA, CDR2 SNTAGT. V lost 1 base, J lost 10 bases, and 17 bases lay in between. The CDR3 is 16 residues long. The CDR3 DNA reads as TGTGCCAGCAGTGACTTAGAGTCCGCCCGGGAATCACCCCTCCACTTT. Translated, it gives CASSDLESARESPLHF.